This entry lists 6 T cell receptor beta chains sequenced from one sample in a study of cytomegalovirus exposure and HLA in healthy donors. Primers: 60 Vbeta forward and 13 Jbeta reverse. Method: immunoSEQ multiplex PCR; TCRdb's copy keeps in-frame clones and lacks some. This sample has 160,000 or so clones, with around 76% found just once. What was sequenced was PBMCs. The receptors were sampled from a man in his forties in good health and CMV-seronegative.

This clone was seen a handful of times. The rearrangement joins TRBV2 to TRBJ2-3, with 8 bases aligning to TRBD2. V lost 11 bases, J lost 4 bases, and 14 bases stayed unmatched. The CDR3 covers 15 residues. Per the germline V gene, CDR1 is SNHLY and CDR2 is FYNNEI. CDR3 DNA: TGTGCCTGCCGGTGGCAGCGGGAGTCCGCAGATACGCAGTATTTT. Translating gives CACRWQRESADTQYF.

The chain combines TRBV7-9 with TRBJ2-2; D remains ambiguous. The CDR3 is 13 residues long. Trimming removed 8 bases from V and 4 bases from J, with 11 bases in between. Per germline, CDR1 SEHNR and CDR2 FQNEAQ (reference sequence). The chain's CDR3 is CASGDQATGELFF. In nucleotides, the CDR3 is TGTGCCAGCGGTGATCAAGCCACCGGGGAGCTGTTTTTT. Using reference TRBV7-9 and TRBJ2-2 for the parts outside the CDR3, the full variable domain is DTGVSQNPRHKITKRGQNVTFRCDPISEHNRLYWYRQTLGQGPEFLTYFQNEAQLEKSRLLSDRFSAERPKGSFSTLEIQRTEQGDSAMYLCASGDQATGELFFGEGSRLTVL.

This clone was recorded a few times. J is TRBJ2-2 and V is TRBV11-3; perhaps TRBD2 as D (5 bases). Trimming took off 0 bases at V and 6 bases at J, with 8 bases between the two ends. The V gene's germline CDR1 is SGHNT and CDR2 YENEEA. This CDR3 is built from 14 residues. CDR3 sequence reads: CASSLDGGSGELFF. The CDR3 DNA is TGTGCCAGCAGCTTAGATGGAGGCTCCGGGGAGCTGTTTTTT.

As regards this clone: The germline gene is not matched at one end of the junction; a read error may be the cause. CDR3 region: CSSSLWDRFTEAFF. The CDR3 DNA is TGTTCCAGCAGCTTATGGGACAGATTCACTGAAGCTTTCTTT. The V gene is TRBV7-9, the J gene TRBJ1-1, with 7 bases matching TRBD1. This CDR3 region has 14 residues. Germline values: CDR1 SEHNR, CDR2 FQNEAQ (reference sequence).

The rearrangement joins TRBV30 to TRBJ2-7, with a tentative D call TRBD2 (5 bases). The germline V gene has CDR1 GTSNPN and CDR2 SVGIG (reference sequence). Trimming stripped 5 bases from V and 1 base from J, with 9 bases between. CDR3 length: 12 amino acids. CDR3 in DNA: TGTGCCTGGGGACGGGATTCCTACGAGCAGTACGTC. It encodes CAWGRDSYEQYV.

The chain carries TRBV27 and TRBJ2-3, with a weak D call TRBD1 (5 bases). This CDR3 contains 13 residues. V lost 6 bases, J lost 4 bases, and 11 bases lay in between. Germline V gene lookup returns CDR1 MNHEY and CDR2 SMNVEV (reference sequence). The CDR3 sequence is CASSPTVADTQYF. The CDR3 region has the DNA TGTGCCAGCAGCCCGACAGTAGCAGATACGCAGTATTTT.